In its sample, the clone carrying this TCR beta chain was seen once. Its target is unknown. These data belong to a study of cytomegalovirus exposure and HLA in healthy donors. CDR1 is SNHLY, CDR2 FYNNEI, per germline. The V end lost 6 bases, the J end lost 6 bases, and 10 bases lay between the germline ends. The CDR3 has 12 amino acids. Study-wide results and caveats: Prediction of most subjects' HLA-A and HLA-B alleles by TCR beta sequences was reportedly accurate. The study recorded around 160 TCR beta chains that were cytomegalovirus-associated. A previous analysis found most TCR beta V segments productive roughly 87% or roughly 30% of the time. Trimming of TCR beta V- and J-genes showed a link, identified in a later analysis, to a missense DCLRE1C variant.

The study ran its PCR with 60 Vbeta and 13 Jbeta primers. TCRdb's table, derived via immunoSEQ multiplex PCR, lists solely in-frame clones and lacks some. The data show more than 100,000 clones, approximately 66% seen once. This sequence originates from a woman aged 45-65 years in good health and CMV-seronegative. Sequenced sample: PBMCs. This rearrangement joins TRBV2 to TRBJ2-3; D might be TRBD1 (5 bases). This chain's CDR3 is CASRVGADTQYF. The CDR3 DNA follows: TGTGCCAGCAGGGTAGGGGCCGATACGCAGTATTTT.